This entry concerns a single T cell receptor (beta chain). The entry originates in a study of blood T cell repertoires in COVID-19. The overall study: Samples taken during acute and convalescent COVID-19 were collected in the United States, Italy and Spain. PBMCs, B-cell-depleted T cells, or T cells provided the cDNA or gDNA that made up the material.

Per the study methods: Estimates of nucleated cell counts were drawn from the amplification of reference gene primers. Here immunoSEQ multiplex PCR was the method, and the copy in TCRdb shows in-frame clones only, minus some. The V and J calls and clone size were taken over from that table, and D and trimming were inferred from the DNA. The sample has roughly 230,000 clones; more than 65% are singletons. V lost 5 bases and J lost 7; bases outside the gene matches: 9. Germline assignment: CDR1 MGHDK and CDR2 SYGVNS. The CDR3 sequence is 15 residues long. This TCR was sampled from a woman of 80 years or more with acute or convalescent COVID-19. The rearrangement joins TRBV25-1 to TRBJ1-3; 9 bases match TRBD1. Sequencing input: peripheral blood. The chain's CDR3 is CASSLPGTGSNTIYF. DNA for the CDR3: TGTGCCAGCAGTCTCCCTGGGACAGGGTCCAACACCATATATTTT.